This is a list of T cell receptor beta chains from one sample in a study of blood T cell repertoires in COVID-19. Assay used: immunoSEQ multiplex PCR; TCRdb lists only in-frame clones, some missing. The sample holds 150,000 or so clones; about 85% are singletons and the top ten take just under 5%. Source material: peripheral blood. These receptors all come from a woman in her seventies with COVID-19, enrolled during active disease. The CDR3 runs from the conserved cysteine through the conserved F or W. D genes are given only for firm matches. A clone size is listed for some rows: how often the clone was seen (once, few, many), or a class if it is expanded.

clone_size,d_call,v_call,j_call,cdr3_nt,cdr3_aa
NA,NA,TRBV5-6,TRBJ1-6,TGTGCCAGCAGCGAGCGGGGGGCCGGGAATTCACCCCTCCACTTT,CASSERGAGNSPLHF
NA,NA,TRBV15,TRBJ2-1,TGTGCCACCAGCAGAGCCAGCGTCCAAAGCGATGAGCAGTTCTTC,CATSRASVQSDEQFF
few,TRBD2,TRBV2,TRBJ2-1,TGTGCCAGCAGCGGGGGGACCTACTACAATGAGCAGTTCTTC,CASSGGTYYNEQFF
NA,TRBD1,TRBV7-2,TRBJ2-7,TGTGCCAGCAGCCCGGGACAGGGCCCCTACGAGCAGTACTTC,CASSPGQGPYEQYF
NA,TRBD1,TRBV28,TRBJ2-7,TGTGCCAGCAGTCCCCTAGTAGACAGGGGGCACAACGAGCAGTACTTC,CASSPLVDRGHNEQYF
NA,NA,TRBV7-8,TRBJ2-1,TGTGCCAGCAGCGGCGAGACTAGCTACAATGAGCAGTTCTTC,CASSGETSYNEQFF
NA,NA,TRBV27,TRBJ2-2,TGTGCCAGCAGCCGCGAATATCTAAACACCGGGGAGCTGTTTTTT,CASSREYLNTGELFF
NA,NA,TRBV24-1,TRBJ2-5,TGTGCCACCAGTGTTCAGGGGGAGACCCAGTACTTC,CATSVQGETQYF
NA,NA,TRBV2,TRBJ1-2,TGTGCCAGCAGTGTATTGGAGGCCTATGGCTACACCTTC,CASSVLEAYGYTF
NA,TRBD2,TRBV10-3,TRBJ2-1,TGTGCCATCAGGCCTAGCGGGGGGGCGGGCAATGAGCAGTTCTTC,CAIRPSGGAGNEQFF
NA,TRBD1,TRBV5-5,TRBJ2-1,TGTGCCAGCAGCCCGCTGACAGGGGACTACAATGAGCAGTTCTTC,CASSPLTGDYNEQFF
once,NA,TRBV6-5,TRBJ2-7,TGTGCCAGCAGAATGACAGGAACCTACGAGCAGTACTTC,CASRMTGTYEQYF
NA,NA,TRBV4-2,TRBJ1-2,TGTGCCAGCAGCCGCAACCCAGGACAGTATGGCTACACCTTC,CASSRNPGQYGYTF
few,NA,TRBV14,TRBJ1-1,TGTGCCAGCAGCCCGTTACCCGGCGGCAGCTTGAACACTGAAGCTTTCTTT,CASSPLPGGSLNTEAFF
NA,TRBD2,TRBV19,TRBJ2-1,TGTGCCAGTGGGGAACTAGCGGGGGGCAATGAGCAGTTCTTC,CASGELAGGNEQFF
few,NA,TRBV30,TRBJ1-2,TGTGCCTGGAGTGTACCTGGGAGGACCTATGGCTACACCTTC,CAWSVPGRTYGYTF
NA,TRBD1,TRBV18,TRBJ2-1,TGTGCCAGCTCACGAACGACAGGGGGCAATGAGCAGTTCTTC,CASSRTTGGNEQFF
NA,TRBD1,TRBV24-1,TRBJ2-1,TGTGCCACCAGGGCAGGGGGCCTCAATGAGCAGTTCTTC,CATRAGGLNEQFF
NA,TRBD2,TRBV5-1,TRBJ2-3,TGCGCCAGCAGCCCAGGACTAGCGGGGAGAGATACGCAGTATTTT,CASSPGLAGRDTQYF
NA,TRBD1,TRBV19,TRBJ1-6,TGTGCCAGTAGTCCGGGACAGGGTTATTCACCCCTCCACTTT,CASSPGQGYSPLHF
NA,NA,TRBV6-2/TRBV6-3,TRBJ1-6,TGTGCCAGCAGTAACTACGGGAATAATTCACCCCTCCACTTT,CASSNYGNNSPLHF
few,NA,TRBV5-1,TRBJ1-4,TGCGCCAGCAGCCAGTTGGGCGGGTCTGACGAAAAACTGTTTTTT,CASSQLGGSDEKLFF
NA,NA,TRBV6-1,TRBJ2-7,TGTGCCAGCAGTGAAGTATCCTACGAGCAGTACTTC,CASSEVSYEQYF
few,NA,TRBV20-1,TRBJ1-1,TGCAGTGCTGGCATACAGTTCTGGGCTTTCTTT,CSAGIQFWAFF
few,NA,TRBV12-3/TRBV12-4,TRBJ2-1,TGTGCCAGCAGTCCCTCGGGGAATGAGCAGTTCTTC,CASSPSGNEQFF
NA,NA,TRBV3-1/TRBV3-2,TRBJ1-1,TGTGCCAGCAGCCAAGATTTGCCCGGGTTGGCTGAAGCTTTCTTT,CASSQDLPGLAEAFF
medium-sized,TRBD1,TRBV28,TRBJ2-5,TGTGCCAGCAGTTTAGAGGTTGGGACAGGGGAAGAGACCCAGTACTTC,CASSLEVGTGEETQYF
NA,NA,TRBV6-4,TRBJ1-1,TGTGCCAGCAGTGAGACCGCGGGGGGGAACACTGAAGCTTTCTTT,CASSETAGGNTEAFF
NA,NA,TRBV7-2,TRBJ2-5,TGTGCCAGCAGCTTATTAGGGGAAACCCAGTACTTC,CASSLLGETQYF
NA,NA,TRBV25-1,TRBJ2-1,TGTGCCAGCAGTACAGGGTCCTCCTACAATGAGCAGTTCTTC,CASSTGSSYNEQFF
NA,NA,TRBV6-2/TRBV6-3,TRBJ2-1,TGTGCCAGCAGTTACAGCGGCAATGAGCAGTTCTTC,CASSYSGNEQFF
once,NA,TRBV2,TRBJ1-4,TGTGCCAGCACCAAAGGGACATATACTAATGAAAAACTGTTTTTT,CASTKGTYTNEKLFF
NA,TRBD1,TRBV5-4,TRBJ2-1,TGTGCCAGCAGCTCCAACAGGGGCACCTACAATGAGCAGTTCTTC,CASSSNRGTYNEQFF
NA,NA,TRBV28,TRBJ1-4,TGTGCCAGCAGGGTGGGAGGGACCGGTGAAAAACTGTTTTTT,CASRVGGTGEKLFF
NA,TRBD1,TRBV2,TRBJ1-2,TGTGCCAGCAGTGGACAGGGGGACTACTATGGCTACACCTTC,CASSGQGDYYGYTF
NA,NA,TRBV9,TRBJ1-3,TGTGCCAGCAGCGTAGTTCCAGGCACCATATATTTT,CASSVVPGTIYF
NA,TRBD2,TRBV6-5,TRBJ2-1,TGTGCCAGCAGGGCGCTAGCGGGGGTAGGGAATGAGCAGTTCTTC,CASRALAGVGNEQFF